Sequencing of this T cell receptor beta chain was carried out in a study of T cells in Graves' hyperthyroidism and ophthalmopathy. Findings of the study overall: A 13 V-J model separated ophthalmopathy from stable hyperthyroidism. Most thyroid clonotypes expanded above 0.001 appeared in blood too.

This clonotype was counted between two and nine times. The antigen remains unidentified. The CDR3 has 15 amino acids. Germline CDR1 and CDR2: SGHAT and FQNNGV. Trimming left V 5 bases short and J 4 bases short, with 18 bases between. RNA transcripts provided the source from which TCR beta CDR3 regions were amplified. HTBI primers drove first-round RT-PCR of the TCR CDR3. MiXCR, applied by TCRdb to the multiplex PCR reads, yields one record per CDR3 protein. In the table there are around 490,000 distinct CDR3 sequences, 20% of which are singletons. Active moderate-to-severe ophthalmopathy, Clinical Activity Score at least 3, NOSPECS at least 4, under 3 months' duration. Researchers barred patients who had uncontrolled infection, other autoimmune disease, pregnancy or lactation.

The origin of this receptor is a man between 35 and 55 years old with Graves' ophthalmopathy. The chain combines TRBV11-2 with TRBJ2-7; weak D call: TRBD1 (6 bases). The sample comprised blood. CDR3 protein: CASSHGTRAGYEQYF. The CDR3 DNA reads as TGTGCCAGCAGCCATGGGACACGGGCGGGTTACGAGCAGTACTTC.